The subject of this entry is one TCR beta chain. Its antigen is as yet unknown. The sample is drawn from a study of cytomegalovirus exposure and HLA in healthy donors. Regarding the study as a whole: Among the CMV-associated chains, three were confirmed in vitro as specific for CMV antigens. When a later analysis was performed, an Asian-associated ancestry cluster reportedly had fewer N-insertions than the roughly 700-donor mean. It was reportedly the case that the classifier diagnosed cytomegalovirus status with high specificity and sensitivity.

In nominal health when sampled, donors likely had unrecorded immune exposures nonetheless. The primer mix had 60 Vbeta and 13 Jbeta primers. Measured with immunoSEQ multiplex PCR; TCRdb has only the in-frame clones, and not every one. This sample carries some 180,000 clones, around 75% of them seen once, and the ten largest clones take 2% to 2.5%. From germline, CDR1 is WNHNN and CDR2 SYGVQD (reference sequence). The V and J ends lost 3 bases and 5 bases, in that order; junction bases with no gene match: 6. The CDR3 is 14 amino acids. The chain uses TRBV10-1 and TRBJ2-5; 7 positions agree with TRBD2. This sequence was found in a male donor in good health and CMV-seronegative. The material sequenced was PBMCs. The CDR3 DNA is TGCGCCAGCAGTGACGGGGGGTCCTTGGAGACCCAGTACTTC. Its translation: CASSDGGSLETQYF.